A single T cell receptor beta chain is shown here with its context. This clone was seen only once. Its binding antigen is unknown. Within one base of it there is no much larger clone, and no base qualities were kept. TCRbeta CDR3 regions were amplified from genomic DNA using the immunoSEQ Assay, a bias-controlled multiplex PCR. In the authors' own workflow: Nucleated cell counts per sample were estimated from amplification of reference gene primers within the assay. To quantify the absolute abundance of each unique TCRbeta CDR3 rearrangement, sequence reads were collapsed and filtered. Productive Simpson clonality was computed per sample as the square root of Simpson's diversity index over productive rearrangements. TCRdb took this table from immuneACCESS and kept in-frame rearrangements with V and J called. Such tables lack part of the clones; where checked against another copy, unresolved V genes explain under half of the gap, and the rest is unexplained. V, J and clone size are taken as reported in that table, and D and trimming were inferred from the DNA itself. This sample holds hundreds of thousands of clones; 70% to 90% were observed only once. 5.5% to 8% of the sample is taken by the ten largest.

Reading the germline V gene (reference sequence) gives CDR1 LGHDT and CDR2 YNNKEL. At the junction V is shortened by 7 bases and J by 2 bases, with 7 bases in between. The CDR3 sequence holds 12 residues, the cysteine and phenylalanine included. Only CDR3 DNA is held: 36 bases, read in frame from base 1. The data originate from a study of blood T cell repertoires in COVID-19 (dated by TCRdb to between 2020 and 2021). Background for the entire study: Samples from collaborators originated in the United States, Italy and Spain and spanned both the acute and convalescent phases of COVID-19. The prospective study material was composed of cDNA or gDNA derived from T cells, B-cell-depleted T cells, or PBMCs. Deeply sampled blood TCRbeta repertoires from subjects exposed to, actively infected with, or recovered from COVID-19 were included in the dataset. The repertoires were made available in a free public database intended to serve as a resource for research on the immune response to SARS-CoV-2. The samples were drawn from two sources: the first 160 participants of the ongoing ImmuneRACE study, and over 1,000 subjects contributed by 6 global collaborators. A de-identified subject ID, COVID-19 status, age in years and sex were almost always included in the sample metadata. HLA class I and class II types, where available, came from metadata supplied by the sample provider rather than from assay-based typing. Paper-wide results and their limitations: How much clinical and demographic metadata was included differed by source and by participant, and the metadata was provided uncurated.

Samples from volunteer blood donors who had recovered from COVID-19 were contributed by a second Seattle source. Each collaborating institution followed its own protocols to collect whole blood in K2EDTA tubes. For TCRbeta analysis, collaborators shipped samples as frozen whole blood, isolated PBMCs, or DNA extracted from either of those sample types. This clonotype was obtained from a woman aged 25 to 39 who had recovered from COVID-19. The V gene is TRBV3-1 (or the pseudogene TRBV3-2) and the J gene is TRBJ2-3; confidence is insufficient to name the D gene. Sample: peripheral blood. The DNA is TGTGCCAGCACCCTTCTCACAGATACGCAGTATTTT. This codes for CASTLLTDTQYF.